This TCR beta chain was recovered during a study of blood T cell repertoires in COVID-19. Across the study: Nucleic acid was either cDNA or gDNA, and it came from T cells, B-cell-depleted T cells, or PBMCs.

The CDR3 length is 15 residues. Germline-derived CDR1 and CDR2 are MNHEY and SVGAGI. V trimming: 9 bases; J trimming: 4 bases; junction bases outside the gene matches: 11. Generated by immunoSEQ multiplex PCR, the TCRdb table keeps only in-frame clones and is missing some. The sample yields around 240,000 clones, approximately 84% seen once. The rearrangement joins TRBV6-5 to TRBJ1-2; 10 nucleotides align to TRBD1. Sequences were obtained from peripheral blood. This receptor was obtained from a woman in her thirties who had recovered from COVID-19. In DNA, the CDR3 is TGTGCCAGTGATGGACCGGACAGGGGGTCCTATGGCTACACCTTC. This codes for CASDGPDRGSYGYTF.